Shown below are 8 T cell receptor beta chains from a single sample sequenced in a study of radiation and T cells in renal cell carcinoma. The treatment was: 15 Gy SBRT to primary tumor, nephrectomy 4 weeks later. Assay used: immunoSEQ multiplex PCR; TCRdb lists only in-frame clones, some missing. Found here are nearly 20,000 clones, around two thirds of them singletons; the top ten hold 12%. Material: tumor tissue, obtained from a patient whose treatment included radiotherapy and nephrectomy. The receptor set was obtained from a woman in her sixties or seventies with renal cell carcinoma.

This clone has just a few counts. The V call is TRBV7-2, the J call TRBJ2-5; possible D gene TRBD1, 8 bases. Per the germline V gene, CDR1 is SGHTA and CDR2 is FQGNSA. This CDR3 contains 14 residues. V lost 3 bases to trimming and J lost 5 bases, with 13 bases between them. CDR3 DNA sequence: TGTGCCAGCAGCTTCGACAGGGGAGGGGAGACCCAGTACTTC. It specifies CASSFDRGGETQYF. The entire variable domain, with the rest obtained from reference TRBV7-2 and TRBJ2-5, is as follows: GAGVSQSPSNKVTEKGKDVELRCDPISGHTALYWYRQSLGQGLEFLIYFQGNSAPDKSGLPSDRFSAERTGGSVSTLTIQRTQQEDSAVYLCASSFDRGGETQYFGPGTRLLVL.

The J gene is TRBJ2-7, the V gene TRBV19; 11 nucleotides match TRBD2. The V segment lost 5 bases and the J segment 3 bases; nucleotides outside the gene matches: 6. Germline lookup yields CDR1 LNHDA and CDR2 SQIVND (reference sequence). This CDR3 has 15 residues. Here the CDR3 DNA reads TGTGCCAGTAGTGTCCTAGCGGGGGGCCGCTACGAGCAGTACTTC. This sequence encodes CASSVLAGGRYEQYF.

This chain connects TRBV5-1 to TRBJ2-3; maybe TRBD2 (6 bases). The CDR3 contains 18 residues. Trimming shortened V by 0 bases and J by 6 bases, and 23 bases separated the two germline ends. Germline values: CDR1 SGHRS, CDR2 YFSETQ. The CDR3 nucleotides read TGCGCCAGCAGCTTGGTGGTTGGCAGTCCTGCTCGGGGGGATACGCAGTATTTT. Protein: CASSLVVGSPARGDTQYF.

This chain joins TRBV2 and TRBJ1-6; D not certain. Per germline, CDR1 SNHLY and CDR2 FYNNEI. The CDR3 contains 13 residues. V was trimmed by 6 bases and J by 10 bases, leaving 13 bases between them. The CDR3 sequence: CASSPQGGSPLHF. CDR3 sequence (DNA): TGTGCCAGCAGCCCCCAAGGAGGCTCACCCCTCCACTTT.

This clone has just a few counts. The chain recombines TRBV6-5 with TRBJ1-2; a weak D match, TRBD1 (5 bases). In germline, CDR1 is MNHEY, CDR2 SVGAGI. The length of the CDR3 is 13 residues. V was trimmed by 2 bases and J by 3 bases, leaving 7 bases between them. The CDR3 is CASSYGAYYGYTF. The CDR3 DNA is TGTGCCAGCAGTTACGGGGCGTACTATGGCTACACCTTC.

The CDR3 protein is CASSRGGVSEKLFF. In DNA form, the CDR3 reads TGTGCCAGCAGCCGAGGGGGTGTGAGTGAAAAACTGTTTTTT. The V gene is TRBV7-2, the J gene TRBJ1-4; maybe TRBD1 (6 bases). Trimming removed 5 bases from V and 7 bases from J, with 14 bases in between. Germline loops: CDR1 SGHTA, CDR2 FQGNSA. The CDR3 contains 14 residues. Full variable domain (missing parts from reference TRBV7-2 and TRBJ1-4): GAGVSQSPSNKVTEKGKDVELRCDPISGHTALYWYRQSLGQGLEFLIYFQGNSAPDKSGLPSDRFSAERTGGSVSTLTIQRTQQEDSAVYLCASSRGGVSEKLFFGSGTQLSVL.

The chain has TRBV6-1 and TRBJ1-5; D might be TRBD1 (6 bases). Germline values: CDR1 MNHNS, CDR2 SASEGT. The CDR3 has 11 amino acids. The V and J ends lost 8 bases and 4 bases respectively, with 6 bases between them. This CDR3 reads CASGQNQPQHF. The DNA for the CDR3 is TGTGCCAGCGGACAGAATCAGCCCCAGCATTTT.

The V and J genes are TRBV11-3 and TRBJ2-1; no clear D gene. Per germline, CDR1 SGHNT and CDR2 YENEEA. The CDR3 sequence is 12 residues long. Trimming left V 6 bases short and J 9 bases short, with 12 bases between. CDR3 sequence (DNA): TGTGCCAGCAGTACTGGACCGACTGAGCAGTTCTTC. Its translation: CASSTGPTEQFF.